These 12 T cell receptor beta chains were sequenced from one sample in a study of blood T cells in healthy people across ages (dated by TCRdb to the mid-2010s). The library came from 5' RACE. The run used an Illumina HiSeq 2500. The second PCR ran for about 6 to 12 cycles and used a J-beta primer mix along with a sample-barcoded 5' primer. The public reads were run again by TCRdb, first through fastp at Q25 and then through MiXCR, and only productive beta chains were kept. Identical CDR3 protein sequences are pooled into one entry, listed with their most common genes and DNA. The sample table lists about 1.5 million distinct CDR3 sequences, approximately 39% of them with a count of one. More than 4% of the sample rests with the top ten. The specimen sequenced was blood. The receptors here all came from a woman between 18 and 29 years old in good health.

Notes on this clonotype: Compared with germline, one end of the junction differs, possibly owing to a read error. CDR3 DNA: TGTGCCAGCAGCCCGAACGGACTGGGCATACATGGCTACACCTTC. Its protein is CASSPNGLGIHGYTF. V usage is TRBV5-1 and J usage is TRBJ1-2; the D is unclear. In germline, CDR1 is SGHRS, CDR2 YFSETQ. CDR3 length equals 15 residues.

V is TRBV20-1 and J is TRBJ2-7; 9 nucleotides align to TRBD2. J lost 3 bases, V lost 3 bases, and 12 bases had no gene match. Germline V gene data show CDR1 as DFQATT and CDR2 as SNEGSKA (reference sequence). CDR3 length equals 16 residues. The CDR3 reads CSARNGVAGDLYEQYF. The CDR3 nucleotides are TGCAGTGCTAGGAATGGGGTAGCGGGAGATCTCTACGAGCAGTACTTC.

The chain has TRBV2 and TRBJ2-7, with D tentatively TRBD2 (7 bases). Per the germline V gene, CDR1 is SNHLY and CDR2 is FYNNEI. Between the trimmed V and J ends, which lost 8 bases and 5 bases, there was a span of 13 bases. This CDR3 has 12 amino acids. The CDR3 spells CASGLGGDEQYF. For the CDR3, the DNA is TGTGCCAGCGGACTAGGGGGAGACGAGCAGTACTTC.

The V and J genes are TRBV7-2 and TRBJ2-3; 12 bases line up with TRBD2. The trim removed 5 bases at V and 5 bases at J, leaving 8 bases unmatched. Germline assignment: CDR1 SGHTA and CDR2 FQGNSA. The CDR3 consists of 16 residues. CDR3 coding DNA: TGTGCCAGCAGCAAAACTAGCGGGGGGCGGGGAGATACGCAGTATTTT. Protein: CASSKTSGGRGDTQYF.

The V gene is TRBV10-3, the J gene TRBJ1-1, with D maybe TRBD1 (5 bases). Germline CDR1 reads ENHRY; CDR2 reads SYGVKD. This CDR3 has 15 amino acids. The V end lost 8 bases, the J end lost 4 bases, and 20 bases lay between the germline ends. The CDR3 DNA sequence: TGTGCCATCCAAGGGGCCTTGGGCGAGGTCACTGAAGCTTTCTTT. As protein: CAIQGALGEVTEAFF.

This sequence joins TRBV4-2 and TRBJ2-1, with D hard to call. The DNA matches TRBJ2-7 better at its end, which makes the J call doubtful. CDR3 length: 15 residues. The germline V gene encodes CDR1 LGHNA and CDR2 YNFKEQ. The CDR3 DNA is TGTGCCAGCAGCCAAGCGGTTTACTCCTACAATGAGCAGTACTTC. Translating it yields CASSQAVYSYNEQYF.

This clonotype was counted a few times. This chain links TRBV10-1 with TRBJ2-3, with D possibly matching TRBD1 (8 bases). V was trimmed by 3 bases and J by 3 bases, leaving 16 bases between them. Germline assignment: CDR1 WNHNN and CDR2 SYGVQD (reference sequence). The CDR3 has 16 amino acids. The DNA for the CDR3 is TGCGCCAGCAGTGATCCCGGACAGGGAGGGACAGATACGCAGTATTTT. Its protein product is CASSDPGQGGTDTQYF.

The gene calls are TRBV7-9 and TRBJ1-1; TRBD1 matches at 11 bases. The CDR3 is 15 amino acids. The V segment lost 5 bases and the J segment 7 bases; nucleotides outside the gene matches: 9. CDR1 and CDR2 from the germline V gene are SEHNR and FQNEAQ (reference sequence). CDR3 DNA: TGTGCCAGCAGCCCCGGACAGGGGGCGCGTCGTGAAGCTTTCTTT. Translating gives CASSPGQGARREAFF.

The chain joins TRBV10-3 to TRBJ1-1, with D unresolved. V lost 9 bases and J 1 base, leaving 9 bases between the germline ends. The CDR3 length is 12 residues. The germline gives CDR1 ENHRY, CDR2 SYGVKD. CDR3 coding DNA: TGTGCCATTTCACGTTCGAACACTGAAGCTTTCTTT. This codes for CAISRSNTEAFF.

This clonotype was counted a few times. The rearrangement uses TRBV4-1 and TRBJ2-5, with 7 bases lining up with TRBD1. Germline V gene data show CDR1 as MGHRA and CDR2 as YSYEKL. With V trimmed by 2 bases and J by 5 bases, 8 bases remained unmatched. CDR3 size: 15 residues. CDR3: CASSQIPGQRETQYF. In nucleotides, the CDR3 is TGCGCCAGCAGCCAAATCCCGGGACAGAGGGAGACCCAGTACTTC.

This clonotype was detected a few times. This sequence joins TRBV10-3 and TRBJ2-3; unclear D gene. The V and J ends lost 0 bases and 5 bases respectively, with 9 bases between them. Looked up from germline, CDR1 is ENHRY and CDR2 is SYGVKD. The CDR3 loop spans 14 amino acids. The CDR3 region has the DNA TGTGCCATCAGTGAGTCGACTCCGGAAGATACGCAGTATTTT. Encoded protein: CAISESTPEDTQYF.

Remarks on this clonotype: Because it lacks the conserved phenylalanine or tryptophan at the end, this CDR3 is likely a read error. The rearrangement joins TRBV5-5 to TRBJ2-3, with D possibly being TRBD1 or TRBD2 (6 bases each). Per the germline V gene, CDR1 is SGHKS and CDR2 is YYEKEE (reference sequence). The CDR3 runs to 16 residues. The CDR3, as DNA: TGTGCCAGCAGTTTTACAGGTTCTGGGAGGACAGATATGCAGTATTTA. It translates to CASSFTGSGRTDMQYL.